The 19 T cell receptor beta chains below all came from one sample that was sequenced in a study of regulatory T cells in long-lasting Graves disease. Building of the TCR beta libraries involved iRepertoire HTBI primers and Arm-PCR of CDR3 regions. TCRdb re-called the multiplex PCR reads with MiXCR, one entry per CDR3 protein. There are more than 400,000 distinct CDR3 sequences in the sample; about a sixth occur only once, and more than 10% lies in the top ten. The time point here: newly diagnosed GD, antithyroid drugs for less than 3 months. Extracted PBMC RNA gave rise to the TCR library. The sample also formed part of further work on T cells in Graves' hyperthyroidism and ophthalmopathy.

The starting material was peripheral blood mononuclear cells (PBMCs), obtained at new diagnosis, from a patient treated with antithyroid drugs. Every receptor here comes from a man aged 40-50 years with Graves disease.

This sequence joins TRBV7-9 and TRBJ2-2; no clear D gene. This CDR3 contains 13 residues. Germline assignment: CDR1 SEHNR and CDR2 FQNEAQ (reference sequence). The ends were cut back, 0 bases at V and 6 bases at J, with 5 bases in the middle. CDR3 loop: CASSLAAAGELFF. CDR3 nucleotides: TGTGCCAGCAGCTTAGCGGCAGCCGGGGAGCTGTTTTTT. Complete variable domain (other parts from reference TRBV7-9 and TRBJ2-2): DTGVSQNPRHKITKRGQNVTFRCDPISEHNRLYWYRQTLGQGPEFLTYFQNEAQLEKSRLLSDRFSAERPKGSFSTLEIQRTEQGDSAMYLCASSLAAAGELFFGEGSRLTVL.

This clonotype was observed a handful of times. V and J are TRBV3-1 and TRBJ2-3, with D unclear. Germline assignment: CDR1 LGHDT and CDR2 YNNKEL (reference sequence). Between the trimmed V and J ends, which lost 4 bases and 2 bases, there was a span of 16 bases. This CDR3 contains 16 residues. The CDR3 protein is CASSLPPAANTDTQYF. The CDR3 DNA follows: TGTGCCAGCAGCCTGCCCCCCGCGGCGAACACAGATACGCAGTATTTT.

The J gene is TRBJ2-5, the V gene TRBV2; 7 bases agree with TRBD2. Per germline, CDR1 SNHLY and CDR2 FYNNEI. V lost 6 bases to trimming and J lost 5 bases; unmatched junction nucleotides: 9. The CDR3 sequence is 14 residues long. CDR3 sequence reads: CASRVGGAGETQYF. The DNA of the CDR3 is TGTGCCAGCAGGGTGGGAGGGGCTGGGGAGACCCAGTACTTC.

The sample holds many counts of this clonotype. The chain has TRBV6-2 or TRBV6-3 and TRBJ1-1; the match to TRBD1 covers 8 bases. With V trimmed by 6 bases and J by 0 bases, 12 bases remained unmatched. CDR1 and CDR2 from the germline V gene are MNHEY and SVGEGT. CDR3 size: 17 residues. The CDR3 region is CASSPPGTGLVNTEAFF. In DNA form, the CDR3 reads TGTGCCAGCAGCCCACCCGGGACAGGACTCGTGAACACTGAAGCTTTCTTT.

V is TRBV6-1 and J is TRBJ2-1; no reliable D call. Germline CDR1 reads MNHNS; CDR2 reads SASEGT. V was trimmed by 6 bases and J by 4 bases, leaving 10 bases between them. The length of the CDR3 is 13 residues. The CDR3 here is CASRAREYNEQFF. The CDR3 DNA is TGTGCCAGCAGGGCCAGAGAATACAATGAGCAGTTCTTC.

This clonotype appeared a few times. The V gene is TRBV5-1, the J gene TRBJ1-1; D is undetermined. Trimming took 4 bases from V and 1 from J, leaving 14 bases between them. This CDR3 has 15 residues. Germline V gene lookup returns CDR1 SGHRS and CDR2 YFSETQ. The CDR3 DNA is TGCGCCAGCAGCCAGGAGAGGTTAGGGAACACTGAAGCTTTCTTT. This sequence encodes CASSQERLGNTEAFF.

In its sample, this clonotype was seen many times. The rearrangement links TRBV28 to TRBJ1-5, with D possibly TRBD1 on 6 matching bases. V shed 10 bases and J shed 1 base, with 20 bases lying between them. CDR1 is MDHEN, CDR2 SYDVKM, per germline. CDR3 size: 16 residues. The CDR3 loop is CATQILTGRSNQPQHF. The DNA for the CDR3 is TGTGCCACCCAAATCTTAACAGGGAGGAGCAATCAGCCCCAGCATTTT.

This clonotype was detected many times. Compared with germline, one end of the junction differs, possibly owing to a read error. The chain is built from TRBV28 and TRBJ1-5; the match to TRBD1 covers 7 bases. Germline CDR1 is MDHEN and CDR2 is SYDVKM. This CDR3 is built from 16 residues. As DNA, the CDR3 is TGTGCCAGCGGTTTCCGGGACAGAGGAGGCCATCAGCCCCAGCATTTT. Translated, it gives CASGFRDRGGHQPQHF.

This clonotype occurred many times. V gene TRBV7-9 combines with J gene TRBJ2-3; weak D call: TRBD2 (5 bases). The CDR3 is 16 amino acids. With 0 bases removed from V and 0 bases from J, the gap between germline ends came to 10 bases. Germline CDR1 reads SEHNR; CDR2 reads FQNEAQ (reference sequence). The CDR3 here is CASSLAGLTSTDTQYF. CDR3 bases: TGTGCCAGCAGCTTAGCAGGACTGACTAGCACAGATACGCAGTATTTT.

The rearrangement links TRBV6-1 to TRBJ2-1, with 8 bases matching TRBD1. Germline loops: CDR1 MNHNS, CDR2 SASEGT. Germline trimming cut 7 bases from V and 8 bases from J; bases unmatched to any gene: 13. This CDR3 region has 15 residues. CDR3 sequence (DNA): TGTGCCAGCAATTTGGAGACGACAGGGGCCCATGAGCAGTTCTTC. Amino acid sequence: CASNLETTGAHEQFF.

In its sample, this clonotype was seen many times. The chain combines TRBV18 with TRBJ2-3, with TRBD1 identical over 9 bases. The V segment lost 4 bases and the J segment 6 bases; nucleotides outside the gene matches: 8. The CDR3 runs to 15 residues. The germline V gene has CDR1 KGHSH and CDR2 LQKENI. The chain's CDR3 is CASSLGTGPADTQYF. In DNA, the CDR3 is TGTGCCAGCTCACTCGGGACAGGGCCAGCCGATACGCAGTATTTT.

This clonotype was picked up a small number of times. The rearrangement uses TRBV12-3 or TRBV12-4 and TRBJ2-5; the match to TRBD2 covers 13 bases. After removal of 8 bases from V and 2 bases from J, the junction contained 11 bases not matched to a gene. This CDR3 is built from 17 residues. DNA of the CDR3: TGTGCCAGCTCTTCAGTAGGGGGACTAGCGGGACAAGAGACCCAGTACTTC. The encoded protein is CASSSVGGLAGQETQYF.

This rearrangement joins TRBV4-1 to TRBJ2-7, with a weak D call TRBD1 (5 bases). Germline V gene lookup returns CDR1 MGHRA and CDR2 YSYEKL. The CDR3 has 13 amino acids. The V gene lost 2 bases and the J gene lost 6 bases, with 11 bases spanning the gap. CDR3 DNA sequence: TGCGCCAGCAGCCAACAGGGCCACTCCGAGCAGTACTTC. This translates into CASSQQGHSEQYF.

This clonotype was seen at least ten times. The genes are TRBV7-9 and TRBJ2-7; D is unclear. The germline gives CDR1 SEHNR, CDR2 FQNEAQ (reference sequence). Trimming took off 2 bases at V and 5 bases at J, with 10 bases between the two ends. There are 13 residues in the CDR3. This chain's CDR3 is CASSLLKGHEQYF. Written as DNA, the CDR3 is TGTGCCAGCAGCTTACTTAAGGGCCACGAGCAGTACTTC.

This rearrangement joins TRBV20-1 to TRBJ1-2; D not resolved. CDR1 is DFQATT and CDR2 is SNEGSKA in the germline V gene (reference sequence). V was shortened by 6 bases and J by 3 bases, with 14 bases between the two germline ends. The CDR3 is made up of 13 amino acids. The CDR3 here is CSALASGDYGYTF. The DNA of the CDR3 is TGCAGTGCCCTGGCCTCAGGCGACTATGGCTACACCTTC.

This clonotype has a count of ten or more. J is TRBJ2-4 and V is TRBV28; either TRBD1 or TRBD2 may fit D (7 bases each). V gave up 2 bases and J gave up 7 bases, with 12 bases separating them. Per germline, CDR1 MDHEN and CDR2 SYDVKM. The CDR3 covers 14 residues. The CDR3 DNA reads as TGTGCCAGCAGTTTACGGGAGGACAGGAACATTCAGTACTTC. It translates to CASSLREDRNIQYF.

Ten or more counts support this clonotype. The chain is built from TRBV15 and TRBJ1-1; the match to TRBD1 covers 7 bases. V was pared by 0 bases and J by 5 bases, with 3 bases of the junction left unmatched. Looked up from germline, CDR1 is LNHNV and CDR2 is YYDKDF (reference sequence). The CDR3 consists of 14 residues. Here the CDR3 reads CATSRDKGATEAFF. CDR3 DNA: TGTGCCACCAGCAGAGATAAGGGGGCAACTGAAGCTTTCTTT.

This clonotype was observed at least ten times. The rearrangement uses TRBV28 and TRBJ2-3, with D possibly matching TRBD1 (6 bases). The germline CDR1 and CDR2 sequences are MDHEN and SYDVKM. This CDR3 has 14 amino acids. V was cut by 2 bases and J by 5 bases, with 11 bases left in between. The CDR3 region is CASSLRQGLDTQYF. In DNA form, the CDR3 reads TGTGCCAGCAGTTTACGGCAGGGGTTAGATACGCAGTATTTT. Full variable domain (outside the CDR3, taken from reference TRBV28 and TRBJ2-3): DVKVTQSSRYLVKRTGEKVFLECVQDMDHENMFWYRQDPGLGLRLIYFSYDVKMKEKGDIPEGYSVSREKKERFSLILESASTNQTSMYLCASSLRQGLDTQYFGPGTRLTVL.

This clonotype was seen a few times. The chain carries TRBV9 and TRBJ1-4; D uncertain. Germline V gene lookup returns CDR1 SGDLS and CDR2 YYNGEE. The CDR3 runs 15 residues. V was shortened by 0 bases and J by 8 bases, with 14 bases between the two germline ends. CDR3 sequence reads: CASSVGVRGGEKLFF. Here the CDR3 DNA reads TGTGCCAGCAGCGTAGGGGTCCGGGGTGGCGAAAAACTGTTTTTT. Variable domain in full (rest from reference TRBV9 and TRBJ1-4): DSGVTQTPKHLITATGQRVTLRCSPRSGDLSVYWYQQSLDQGLQFLIQYYNGEERAKGNILERFSAQQFPDLHSELNLSSLELGDSALYFCASSVGVRGGEKLFFGSGTQLSVL.